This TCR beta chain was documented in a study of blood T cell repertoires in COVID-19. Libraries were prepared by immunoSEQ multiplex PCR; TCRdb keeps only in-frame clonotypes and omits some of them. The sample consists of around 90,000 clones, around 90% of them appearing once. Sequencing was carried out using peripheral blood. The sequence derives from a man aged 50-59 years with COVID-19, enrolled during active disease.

CDR3 region: CASSLQAGGGFRGNPLHF. The DNA of the CDR3 is TGTGCCAGCAGCTTGCAGGCAGGGGGCGGTTTTAGGGGTAACCCCCTCCACTTT. This chain joins TRBV5-4 and TRBJ1-6; 8 nucleotides agree with TRBD1. The CDR3 contains 18 residues. Trimming cost V 1 base and J 13 bases; bases outside gene matches: 19. Germline CDR1 and CDR2: SGHNT and YYREEE (reference sequence).